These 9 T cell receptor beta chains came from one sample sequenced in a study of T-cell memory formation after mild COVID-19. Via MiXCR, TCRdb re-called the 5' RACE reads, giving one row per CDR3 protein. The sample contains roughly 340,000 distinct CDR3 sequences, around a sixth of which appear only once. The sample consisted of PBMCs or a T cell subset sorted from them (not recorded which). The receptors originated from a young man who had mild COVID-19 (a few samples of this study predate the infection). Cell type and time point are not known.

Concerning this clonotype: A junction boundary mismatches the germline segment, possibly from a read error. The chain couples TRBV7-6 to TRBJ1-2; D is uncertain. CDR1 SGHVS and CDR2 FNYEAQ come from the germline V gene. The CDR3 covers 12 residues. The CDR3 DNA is TGTGCCAGCAGCTTAGGAAACATGGGGTTACTCTTC. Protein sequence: CASSLGNMGLLF.

CDR3 sequence (DNA): TGTGCCAGCCAAGACGGGCTCCCCTCCATCACTAATGAAAAACTGTTTTTT. It encodes CASQDGLPSITNEKLFF. The chain links TRBV4-2 to TRBJ1-4; D gene uncertain. Trimming removed 8 bases from V and 2 bases from J, with 21 bases in between. This CDR3 contains 17 residues. Germline CDR1 reads LGHNA; CDR2 reads YNFKEQ.

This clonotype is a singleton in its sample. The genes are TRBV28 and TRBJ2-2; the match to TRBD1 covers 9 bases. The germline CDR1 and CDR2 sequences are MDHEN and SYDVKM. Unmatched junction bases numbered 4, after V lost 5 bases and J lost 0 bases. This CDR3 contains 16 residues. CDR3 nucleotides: TGTGCCAGCAGTCCACGGGACAGGGCGAACACCGGGGAGCTGTTTTTT. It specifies CASSPRDRANTGELFF.

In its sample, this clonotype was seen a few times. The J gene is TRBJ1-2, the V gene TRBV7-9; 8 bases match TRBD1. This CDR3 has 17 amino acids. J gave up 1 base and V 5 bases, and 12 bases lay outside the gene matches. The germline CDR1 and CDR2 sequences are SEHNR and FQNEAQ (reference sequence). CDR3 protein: CASSAGQVLRSNYGYTF. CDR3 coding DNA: TGTGCCAGCAGCGCGGGACAGGTTCTTCGCAGTAACTATGGCTACACCTTC.

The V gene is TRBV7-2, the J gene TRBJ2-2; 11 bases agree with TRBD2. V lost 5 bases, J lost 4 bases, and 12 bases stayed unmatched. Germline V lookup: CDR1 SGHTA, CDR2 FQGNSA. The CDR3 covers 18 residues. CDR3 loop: CASSPKLGLAVSTGELFF. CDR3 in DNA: TGTGCCAGCAGCCCAAAACTGGGACTAGCGGTATCCACCGGGGAGCTGTTTTTT.

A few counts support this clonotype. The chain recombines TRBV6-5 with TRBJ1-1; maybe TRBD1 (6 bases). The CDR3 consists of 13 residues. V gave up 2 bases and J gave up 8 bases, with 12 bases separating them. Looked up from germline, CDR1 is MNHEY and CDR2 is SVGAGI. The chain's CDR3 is CASSYGIGTEAFF. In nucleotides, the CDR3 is TGTGCCAGCAGTTACGGGATTGGGACAGAAGCTTTCTTT.

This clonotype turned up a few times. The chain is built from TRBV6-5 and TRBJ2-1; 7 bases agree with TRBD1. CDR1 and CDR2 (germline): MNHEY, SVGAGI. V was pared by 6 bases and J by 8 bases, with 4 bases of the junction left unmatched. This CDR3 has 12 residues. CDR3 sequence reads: CASRRGLDEQFF. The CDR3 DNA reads TGTGCCAGCAGGAGGGGGCTCGATGAGCAGTTCTTC.

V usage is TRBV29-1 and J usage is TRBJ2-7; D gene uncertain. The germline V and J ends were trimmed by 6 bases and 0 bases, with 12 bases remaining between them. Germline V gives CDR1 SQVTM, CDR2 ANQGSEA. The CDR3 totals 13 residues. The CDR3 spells CSVTNTASYEQYF. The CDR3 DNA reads TGCAGCGTCACTAACACGGCCTCCTACGAGCAGTACTTC.

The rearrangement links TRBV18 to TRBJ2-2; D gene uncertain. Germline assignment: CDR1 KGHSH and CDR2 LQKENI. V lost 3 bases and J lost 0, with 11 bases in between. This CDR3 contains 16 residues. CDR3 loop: CASSPQNNANTGELFF. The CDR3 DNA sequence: TGTGCCAGCTCACCGCAAAATAACGCGAACACCGGGGAGCTGTTTTTT. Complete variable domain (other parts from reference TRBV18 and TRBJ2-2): NAGVMQNPRHLVRRRGQEARLRCSPMKGHSHVYWYRQLPEEGLKFMVYLQKENIIDESGMPKERFSAEFPKEGPSILRIQQVVRGDSAAYFCASSPQNNANTGELFFGEGSRLTVL.